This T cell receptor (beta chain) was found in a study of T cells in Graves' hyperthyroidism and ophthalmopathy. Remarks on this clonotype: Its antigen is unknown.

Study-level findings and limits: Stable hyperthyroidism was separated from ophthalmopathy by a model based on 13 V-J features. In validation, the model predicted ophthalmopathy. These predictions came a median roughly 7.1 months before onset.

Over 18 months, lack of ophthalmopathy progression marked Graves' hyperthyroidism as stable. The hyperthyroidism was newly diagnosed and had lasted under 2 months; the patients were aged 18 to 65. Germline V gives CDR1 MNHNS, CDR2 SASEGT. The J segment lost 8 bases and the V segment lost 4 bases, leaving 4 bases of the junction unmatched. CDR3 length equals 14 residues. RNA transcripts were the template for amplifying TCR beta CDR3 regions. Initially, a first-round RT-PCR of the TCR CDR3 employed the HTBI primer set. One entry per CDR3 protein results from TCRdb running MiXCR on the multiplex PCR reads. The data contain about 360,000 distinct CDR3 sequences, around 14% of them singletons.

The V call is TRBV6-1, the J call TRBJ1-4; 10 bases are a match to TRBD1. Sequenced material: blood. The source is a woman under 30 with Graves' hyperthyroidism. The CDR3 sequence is CASSGQGAAEKLFF. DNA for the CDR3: TGTGCCAGCAGTGGACAGGGGGCAGCGGAAAAACTGTTTTTT.